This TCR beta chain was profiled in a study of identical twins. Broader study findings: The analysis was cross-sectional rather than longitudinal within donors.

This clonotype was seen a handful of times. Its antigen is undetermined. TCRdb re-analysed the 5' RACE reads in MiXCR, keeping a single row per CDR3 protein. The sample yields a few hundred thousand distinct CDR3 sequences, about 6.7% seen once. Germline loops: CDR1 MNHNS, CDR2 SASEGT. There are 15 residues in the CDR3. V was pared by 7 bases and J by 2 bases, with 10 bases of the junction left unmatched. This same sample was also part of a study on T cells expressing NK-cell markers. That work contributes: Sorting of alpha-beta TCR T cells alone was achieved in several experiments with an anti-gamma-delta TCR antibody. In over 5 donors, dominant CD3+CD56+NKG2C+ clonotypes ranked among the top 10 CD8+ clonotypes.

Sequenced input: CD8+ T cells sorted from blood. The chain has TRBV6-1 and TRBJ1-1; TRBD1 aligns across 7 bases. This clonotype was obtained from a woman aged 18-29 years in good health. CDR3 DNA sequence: TGTGCCAGCACCATCCTCGGAGGGGGCAACACTGAAGCTTTCTTT. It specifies CASTILGGGNTEAFF.